The 25 T cell receptor beta chains presented below share a single source sample, sequenced in a study of CD8+ T cells in alopecia areata. Following extraction, RNA underwent reverse transcription to cDNA, which served as the sequencing template. Generated by immunoSEQ multiplex PCR, the TCRdb table keeps only in-frame clones and is missing some. This table has roughly 97,000 clones, 41% appearing once. The sample was CD4+ T cells sorted from blood. Receptors were obtained from a human donor with alopecia areata.

The rearrangement links TRBV30 to TRBJ1-4, with D unresolved. Per the germline V gene, CDR1 is GTSNPN and CDR2 is SVGIG (reference sequence). CDR3 length equals 12 residues. The ends were cut back, 0 bases at V and 8 bases at J, with 7 bases in the middle. CDR3 DNA: TGTGCCTGGAGTGTCCAGATGGAAAAACTGTTTTTT. Residues: CAWSVQMEKLFF. The full variable domain, with the rest looked up from reference TRBV30 and TRBJ1-4, is SQTIHQWPATLVQPVGSPLSLECTVEGTSNPNLYWYRQAAGRGLQLLFYSVGIGQISSEVPQNLSASRPQDRQFILSSKKLLLSDSGFYLCAWSVQMEKLFFGSGTQLSVL.

V and J are TRBV20-1 and TRBJ2-1; D possibly corresponds to TRBD2 (5 bases). CDR3 length: 11 residues. Germline assignment: CDR1 DFQATT and CDR2 SNEGSKA (reference sequence). Trimming left V 4 bases short and J 6 bases short, with 7 bases between. The CDR3 DNA follows: TGCAGTGCTAAAAGCGGCAATGAGCAGTTCTTC. The encoded protein is CSAKSGNEQFF.

This clone was counted only a few times. The J gene is TRBJ1-2, the V gene TRBV6-1; possible D gene TRBD1, 5 bases. This CDR3 is 14 amino acids long. With 6 bases removed from V and 4 bases from J, the gap between germline ends came to 15 bases. The germline CDR1 and CDR2 sequences are MNHNS and SASEGT. The CDR3, as DNA: TGTGCCAGCAGACTCACTACCGGGACCTATGGCTACACCTTC. Amino acids: CASRLTTGTYGYTF.

This clone was observed once. The gene calls are TRBV30 and TRBJ1-2; possibly TRBD1 for D (5 bases). V was clipped by 6 bases and J by 4 bases, with 24 bases between them. The CDR3 has 16 amino acids. The germline CDR1 and CDR2 sequences are GTSNPN and SVGIG (reference sequence). The CDR3 spells CACQRLGPREAYGYTF. The CDR3 region has the DNA TGTGCCTGCCAACGACTCGGACCCAGGGAAGCCTATGGCTACACCTTC.

The chain uses TRBV4-3 and TRBJ2-3; 13 positions match TRBD2. This CDR3 comprises 16 residues. V gave up 1 base and J gave up 8 bases; unmatched junction bases: 6. CDR1 and CDR2 (germline): LGHNA, YSLEER. The CDR3 nucleotides are TGCGCCAGCAGCCAAGGGACTAGCGGGGGACACAGTACGCAGTATTTT. It translates to CASSQGTSGGHSTQYF.

This clone came up a few times. The CDR3 region is CASRIGLAGYEQFF. CDR3 DNA sequence: TGCGCCAGCAGAATCGGACTAGCGGGGTATGAGCAGTTCTTC. The chain recombines TRBV5-1 with TRBJ2-1, with 12 bases lining up with TRBD2. There are 14 residues in the CDR3. Germline V gives CDR1 SGHRS, CDR2 YFSETQ. V lost 5 bases to trimming and J lost 8 bases; unmatched junction nucleotides: 5.

The rearrangement links TRBV7-2 to TRBJ2-3; 9 bases map to TRBD2. The V segment lost 4 bases and the J segment 3 bases; nucleotides outside the gene matches: 5. CDR1 SGHTA and CDR2 FQGNSA come from the germline V gene. The CDR3 contains 15 residues. The CDR3 is CASSSSGRRTDTQYF. DNA of the CDR3: TGTGCCAGCAGCTCAAGCGGGAGGAGGACAGATACGCAGTATTTT.

The rearrangement joins TRBV30 to TRBJ2-7, with TRBD1 identical over 10 bases. The CDR3 covers 14 residues. Per germline, CDR1 GTSNPN and CDR2 SVGIG (reference sequence). The ends lost 0 bases at V and 5 bases at J; junction bases unmatched: 4. The CDR3 DNA reads as TGTGCCTGGAGTGTGGGACAGGGGTTCCACGAGCAGTACTTC. It is translated as CAWSVGQGFHEQYF.

The V call is TRBV7-7, the J call TRBJ2-5; 9 bases fit TRBD1. The CDR3 runs 15 residues. V lost 1 base to trimming and J lost 5 bases; unmatched junction nucleotides: 5. Germline V gene sequence: CDR1 SSHAT, CDR2 FNYEAQ (reference sequence). CDR3 loop: CASSLDRGHGETQYF. CDR3 nucleotide sequence: TGTGCCAGCAGCTTAGACAGGGGGCATGGGGAGACCCAGTACTTC.

The rearrangement joins TRBV29-1 to TRBJ1-3, with 9 bases fitting TRBD1. The CDR3 contains 17 residues. Germline V CDR1 and CDR2: SQVTM, ANQGSEA. The V and J ends lost 1 base and 0 bases, in that order; junction bases with no gene match: 7. The CDR3 region has the DNA TGCAGCGTTGAAGGATGGGACAGGGACTCCTCTGGAAACACCATATATTTT. Protein sequence: CSVEGWDRDSSGNTIYF.

CDR3 region: CATSRDTGIVQPQHF. The CDR3 nucleotides are TGTGCCACCAGCAGAGATACAGGGATTGTGCAGCCCCAGCATTTT. The V call is TRBV15, the J call TRBJ1-5; possibly TRBD1 for D (6 bases). V dropped 0 bases and J dropped 7 bases, with 13 bases sitting between them. Germline lookup yields CDR1 LNHNV and CDR2 YYDKDF (reference sequence). The CDR3 extends over 15 amino acids.

V and J are TRBV27 and TRBJ2-7; TRBD1 matches at 7 bases. V gave up 5 bases and J gave up 0 bases; unmatched junction bases: 16. The CDR3 consists of 18 residues. CDR1 is MNHEY, CDR2 SMNVEV, per germline (reference sequence). The CDR3: CASSLTRPGQVSSYEQYF. DNA of the CDR3: TGTGCCAGCAGTCTAACCCGACCCGGACAGGTTAGCTCCTACGAGCAGTACTTC.

This clone was seen only a few times. This chain joins TRBV7-6 and TRBJ1-5, with no clear D. Trimming took 4 bases from V and 4 from J, leaving 5 bases between them. Per germline, CDR1 SGHVS and CDR2 FNYEAQ. There are 12 residues in the CDR3. CDR3 protein: CASSSRNQPQHF. For the CDR3, the DNA is TGTGCCAGCAGCTCTCGAAATCAGCCCCAGCATTTT.

This clone was counted only a few times. V is TRBV9 and J is TRBJ2-6; D remains ambiguous. This CDR3 contains 18 residues. Germline-derived CDR1 and CDR2 are SGDLS and YYNGEE. V lost 0 bases and J 0 bases, leaving 13 bases between the germline ends. The CDR3 spells CASSVATQNHSGANVLTF. The CDR3 DNA reads TGTGCCAGCAGCGTAGCTACCCAGAACCACTCTGGGGCCAACGTCCTGACTTTC.

This clone was seen a handful of times. The chain recombines TRBV29-1 with TRBJ2-6; the D is unclear. Trimming pared 4 bases from V and 0 bases from J, leaving 13 bases between. The germline V gene encodes CDR1 SQVTM and CDR2 ANQGSEA. This CDR3 spans 16 amino acids. CDR3 residues: CSVVAQVDSGANVLTF. As DNA, the CDR3 is TGCAGCGTTGTGGCTCAGGTAGACTCTGGGGCCAACGTCCTGACTTTC. The full variable domain, in which reference TRBV29-1 and TRBJ2-6 provide the parts outside the CDR3, is SAVISQKPSRDICQRGTSLTIQCQVDSQVTMMFWYRQQPGQSLTLIATANQGSEATYESGFVIDKFPISRPNLTFSTLTVSNMSPEDSSIYLCSVVAQVDSGANVLTFGAGSRLTVL.

In its sample, this clone was seen once. The V and J genes are TRBV30 and TRBJ1-1; TRBD1 aligns across 8 bases. Trimming removed 1 base from V and 0 bases from J; junction bases left unmatched: 7. The CDR3 is 16 residues long. The V gene's germline CDR1 is GTSNPN and CDR2 SVGIG (reference sequence). This CDR3 reads CAWSAIRTGLNTEAFF. The CDR3 DNA reads as TGTGCCTGGAGTGCGATAAGGACAGGGTTGAACACTGAAGCTTTCTTT.

This rearrangement joins TRBV6-5 to TRBJ2-5; TRBD2 aligns across 9 bases. V was pared by 2 bases and J by 5 bases, with 6 bases of the junction left unmatched. Germline V gene sequence: CDR1 MNHEY, CDR2 SVGAGI. The CDR3 has 15 amino acids. The CDR3 reads CASSYGAGGAETQYF. The CDR3 DNA reads as TGTGCCAGCAGTTACGGTGCGGGAGGGGCGGAGACCCAGTACTTC.

The genes are TRBV7-9 and TRBJ2-7; TRBD2 agrees at 7 bases. CDR3 length: 14 amino acids. V shed 5 bases and J 4 bases; nucleotides not matched to a gene: 8. Germline V gives CDR1 SEHNR, CDR2 FQNEAQ (reference sequence). CDR3 sequence reads: CASSQRDYYYEQYF. The CDR3 DNA is TGTGCCAGCAGCCAACGGGACTACTATTACGAGCAGTACTTC.

The chain employs TRBV7-2 and TRBJ2-3; 7 bases fit TRBD2. J was trimmed by 2 bases and V by 0 bases; bases with no gene match: 5. Germline-derived CDR1 and CDR2 are SGHTA and FQGNSA. This CDR3 region has 16 residues. DNA for the CDR3: TGTGCCAGCAGCTTAGCGCCTAGCGGACACACAGATACGCAGTATTTT. Residues: CASSLAPSGHTDTQYF.

This clone was found a few times. The chain couples TRBV5-1 to TRBJ1-1, with TRBD1 as a possible D gene (5 bases). This CDR3 is built from 16 residues. CDR1 SGHRS and CDR2 YFSETQ come from the germline V gene. Trimming took 4 bases from V and 4 from J, leaving 20 bases between them. The CDR3 reads CASSPGGGVRTTEAFF. CDR3 bases: TGCGCCAGCAGCCCTGGGGGTGGGGTAAGGACCACTGAAGCTTTCTTT.

The chain uses TRBV7-2 and TRBJ1-2; 8 bases match TRBD1. The V gene's germline CDR1 is SGHTA and CDR2 FQGNSA. The CDR3 contains 14 residues. Unmatched junction bases numbered 7, after V lost 2 bases and J lost 8 bases. The CDR3 sequence is CASSLWTGLEGYTF. CDR3 in DNA: TGTGCCAGCAGCTTATGGACAGGGCTAGAGGGCTACACCTTC.

V usage is TRBV6-5 and J usage is TRBJ2-1; 7 bases align to TRBD1. The germline V gene has CDR1 MNHEY and CDR2 SVGAGI. CDR3 length: 15 residues. After removal of 6 bases from V and 0 bases from J, the junction contained 5 bases not matched to a gene. As DNA, the CDR3 is TGTGCCAGCAGGACAGGGCCTAGCTCCTACAATGAGCAGTTCTTC. This sequence encodes CASRTGPSSYNEQFF.

This clone has only a few counts. The chain employs TRBV9 and TRBJ2-7, with D possibly being TRBD1 or TRBD2 (6 bases each). The CDR3 consists of 14 residues. CDR1 SGDLS and CDR2 YYNGEE come from the germline V gene. V lost 3 bases and J lost 5, with 15 bases in between. CDR3 in amino acids: CASSAPEGGDEQYF. The CDR3 nucleotides are TGTGCCAGCAGCGCCCCGGAGGGGGGCGACGAGCAGTACTTC.

This clone was recorded at least ten times. J is TRBJ1-2 and V is TRBV7-9; D may be TRBD1 (5 bases). Per germline, CDR1 SEHNR and CDR2 FQNEAQ (reference sequence). V was trimmed by 3 bases and J by 5 bases, leaving 10 bases between them. The CDR3 length is 13 residues. The CDR3 DNA reads as TGTGCCAGCAGCTTTGGGGCCGGGTATGGCTACACCTTC. It is translated as CASSFGAGYGYTF.

This chain joins TRBV19 and TRBJ2-2; 7 bases line up with TRBD1. Germline assignment: CDR1 LNHDA and CDR2 SQIVND (reference sequence). This CDR3 spans 14 amino acids. The V and J ends lost 4 bases and 5 bases, in that order; junction bases with no gene match: 4. The CDR3 is CASSNTGETGELFF. CDR3 in DNA: TGTGCCAGTAGTAATACAGGGGAAACCGGGGAGCTGTTTTTT.